Shown below are 13 T cell receptor beta chains from a single sample sequenced in a study of tumor and adjacent non-tumor tissue in lung cancer. The library came from three nested PCR rounds adapted from ARM-PCR protocols. TCRdb itself ran the multiplex PCR reads through MiXCR, one entry per CDR3 protein. The sample includes about 120,000 distinct CDR3 sequences, roughly 64% of them seen just once. The template was RNA from unsorted bulk tissue. Sequencing used lung tumor tissue. Receptors were obtained from a man younger than 45 with non-small cell lung cancer.

This clonotype was seen just once. A junction boundary mismatches the germline segment, possibly from a read error. This chain uses TRBV20-1 with TRBJ1-4; 7 bases align to TRBD1. The CDR3 has 13 amino acids. Germline V gene data show CDR1 as DFQATT and CDR2 as SNEGSKA (reference sequence). The CDR3 DNA reads TGCAATGCTAGGACAGGAATAAATGAAAAACTGTTTTTT. This encodes CNARTGINEKLFF.

Worth noting for this clonotype: A much larger clone lies a single base off, so this may be a read error. The chain links TRBV24-1 to TRBJ2-7; D is possibly TRBD1 (6 bases). The CDR3 extends over 13 amino acids. Germline values: CDR1 KGHDR, CDR2 SFDVKD. CDR3 amino acids: CVTSPAGVYEQYF. CDR3 bases: TGTGTCACCAGTCCTGCAGGGGTCTACGAGCAGTACTTC.

With respect to this clonotype: At one end, the junction sequence differs from germline, possibly due to a read error. The CDR3 loop is CATSPGTGSQETQYF. DNA for the CDR3: TGCGCCACCAGTCCCGGGACAGGTTCACAAGAGACCCAGTACTTC. The genes are TRBV24-1 and TRBJ2-5; 8 bases match TRBD1. Germline V gene data show CDR1 as KGHDR and CDR2 as SFDVKD. This CDR3 has 15 amino acids.

On this clonotype itself: This may be a read error: a much more frequent sequence differs by one nucleotide. The J gene is TRBJ2-1, the V gene TRBV4-1, with unresolved D. The germline V gene encodes CDR1 MGHRA and CDR2 YSYEKL. CDR3 length: 14 amino acids. CDR3 region: CASCHTPTDNEQFF. Here the CDR3 DNA reads TGCGCCAGCTGCCACACCCCAACAGATAATGAGCAGTTCTTC.

This chain connects TRBV5-3 to TRBJ1-6; no clear D. TRBV5-3 is given ORF status, its function remaining uncertain. The germline V and J ends were trimmed by 2 bases and 0 bases, with 15 bases remaining between them. The CDR3 is 18 residues long. CDR3 nucleotides: TGTGCCAGAAGCTTCTTGCGGACGACGAGCTCCTATAATTCACCCCTCCACTTT. Protein sequence: CARSFLRTTSSYNSPLHF.

In its sample, this clonotype was seen a few times. A much more abundant neighbour one base away suggests this may be a read error. The genes are TRBV6-2 or TRBV6-3 and TRBJ2-7; D possibly uses TRBD1 or TRBD2 (5 bases each). The CDR3 consists of 15 residues. The germline V gene encodes CDR1 MNHEY and CDR2 SVGEGT. CDR3 protein: CASSWDASRSYEQHF. In DNA form, the CDR3 reads TGTGCCAGCAGTTGGGACGCAAGCCGCTCCTACGAGCAGCACTTC.

As regards this clonotype: This may stem from a read error, because a much larger clone lies one nucleotide away. The gene calls are TRBV20-1 and TRBJ2-2; the D gene is possibly TRBD1 (6 bases). V was cut by 0 bases and J by 5 bases, with 16 bases left in between. CDR1 is DFQATT and CDR2 is SNEGSKA in the germline V gene (reference sequence). The CDR3 covers 16 residues. CDR3 loop: CSARDPSGTTTGELFF. Written as DNA, the CDR3 is TGCAGTGCTAGAGACCCCTCCGGGACAACTACCGGGGAGCTGTTTTTT.

This clonotype was picked up many times. This chain joins TRBV4-3 and TRBJ1-4; 10 nucleotides line up with TRBD1. Germline CDR1 and CDR2: LGHNA and YSLEER. Trimming cost V 2 bases and J 10 bases; bases outside gene matches: 7. The CDR3 extends over 15 amino acids. The CDR3, as DNA: TGCGCCAGCAGCCAACCGGGACAGGGGTCGGGAAAACTGTTTTTT. Protein product: CASSQPGQGSGKLFF.

This clonotype came up a few times. The chain employs TRBV7-8 and TRBJ1-4; 8 bases are a match to TRBD1. With V trimmed by 4 bases and J by 7 bases, 11 bases remained unmatched. Per the germline V gene, CDR1 is SGHVS and CDR2 is FQNEAQ. This CDR3 has 16 residues. For the CDR3, the DNA is TGTGCCAGCAGCTCCTACCCGCCGGACAGGGCTGAAAAACTGTTTTTT. It yields the protein CASSSYPPDRAEKLFF.

The gene calls are TRBV20-1 and TRBJ1-6; TRBD1 might be the D (6 bases). The CDR3 has 17 residues. The V end was cut by 5 bases, the J end by 3 bases, with 20 bases between. The germline V gene encodes CDR1 DFQATT and CDR2 SNEGSKA (reference sequence). The CDR3, as DNA: TGCAGTGCTCGAGCCTCCGACAGGAGCTTCTATAATTCACCCCTCCACTTT. This translates into CSARASDRSFYNSPLHF.

This rearrangement joins TRBV6-5 to TRBJ1-6; D uncertain. The germline V gene has CDR1 MNHEY and CDR2 SVGAGI. This CDR3 is 19 amino acids long. Trimming stripped 10 bases from V and 0 bases from J, with 25 bases between. CDR3 protein: CAIRYNGPTRSSYNSPLHF. The CDR3 nucleotides are TGTGCCATCAGATACAATGGCCCGACCAGGAGCTCCTATAATTCACCCCTCCACTTT.

Concerning this clonotype itself: A junction boundary mismatches the germline segment, possibly from a read error. This chain links TRBV20-1 with TRBJ1-5; perhaps TRBD1 as D (5 bases). The CDR3 has 16 amino acids. In germline, CDR1 is DFQATT, CDR2 SNEGSKA (reference sequence). The CDR3 DNA follows: TGCAGTGCTAGAGTTTGGGGGGGGGGAGACGGTCAGCCTCAGCATTTT. Its protein product is CSARVWGGGDGQPQHF.

A word on this clonotype: The junction does not match germline at one end; this may be a read error. J is TRBJ2-7 and V is TRBV5-4; 8 nucleotides match TRBD1. The germline CDR1 and CDR2 sequences are SGHNT and YYREEE (reference sequence). The length of the CDR3 is 15 residues. The CDR3 here is CASIWGTGLSYEQYF. CDR3 DNA: TGTGCCAGCATCTGGGGGACAGGCCTCTCCTACGAGCAATACTTC.